The rows below give T cell receptor beta chains drawn from one sample of a study of CD8 T cells in ankylosing spondylitis. MiXCR was run by TCRdb on the 5' RACE reads, yielding one entry per CDR3 protein. The repertoire holds roughly 69,000 distinct CDR3 sequences, approximately 5.3% seen once, with around 2.2% in the top ten. The sample was blood, either unsorted or a sorted T cell fraction (not recorded which). The receptors were sampled from a male donor with ankylosing spondylitis or in good health (not recorded which). Each CDR3 is given with its conserved first and last residue. Fields, in order: V gene, clone size, D gene, J gene, CDR3 length, CDR3 DNA, CDR3 protein. D genes are given only for firm matches. A row's size may be missing; if present it is once, few, many or a size class.

TRBV19	few	-	TRBJ1-5	16	TGTGCCAGTAGTAAACGCAGGGTGTCGGGCAATCAGCCCCAGCATTTT	CASSKRRVSGNQPQHF
TRBV10-3	many	-	TRBJ2-2	16	TGTGCCATCAGTGAGTCGGCAGGGGCGAACACCGGGGAGCTGTTTTTT	CAISESAGANTGELFF
TRBV28	many	-	TRBJ2-7	16	TGTGCCAGCAGCTCCCTTAATGGGTTTAGCTCCTACGAGCAGTACTTC	CASSSLNGFSSYEQYF
TRBV29-1	many	TRBD1	TRBJ2-1	14	TGCAGCGTAGCCGGACAGGACCCGTTCAATGAGCAGTTCTTC	CSVAGQDPFNEQFF
TRBV6-2/TRBV6-3	many	-	TRBJ2-3	11	TGTGCCAGCAGTTACTCCGATACGCAGTATTTT	CASSYSDTQYF
TRBV29-1	-	-	TRBJ2-3	11	TGCAGCGTTGATAGAACAGATACGCAGTATTTT	CSVDRTDTQYF
TRBV28	many	TRBD2	TRBJ2-1	13	TGTGCCAGCAGGACTAGCGGGTTTCCTGAGCAGTTCTTC	CASRTSGFPEQFF
TRBV12-3/TRBV12-4	many	TRBD2	TRBJ2-3	15	TGTGCCAGCATCGACGGGGGGACTAGCACAGATACGCAGTATTTT	CASIDGGTSTDTQYF
TRBV28	many	-	TRBJ2-3	18	TGTGCCAGCAGTTCCGACTCGGCGAGCCGGGGGCCCACAGATACGCAGTATTTT	CASSSDSASRGPTDTQYF
TRBV10-3	many	-	TRBJ1-2	15	TGTGCCATCAGTGCCGGTCACGGAGAGGCAGATGGCTACACCTTC	CAISAGHGEADGYTF
TRBV10-3	many	-	TRBJ2-7	13	TGTGCCATCAGGGAAGAGGAGGACCGCGAGCAGTACTTC	CAIREEEDREQYF
TRBV5-1	many	TRBD1	TRBJ1-6	15	TGCGCCAGCAGCTCCTGGGACAGCTATAATTCACCCCTCCACTTT	CASSSWDSYNSPLHF
TRBV7-3	many	-	TRBJ2-3	14	TGTGCCAGCAGCTTTGGCCTGGGAGGAGATACGCAGTATTTT	CASSFGLGGDTQYF
TRBV28	many	TRBD1	TRBJ1-1	12	TGTGCCGTACACAGGGGGAACACTGAAGCTTTCTTT	CAVHRGNTEAFF
TRBV3-1	many	-	TRBJ2-1	12	TGTGCCAGCAGCCAAGGAAGGGGTGAGCAGTTCTTC	CASSQGRGEQFF
TRBV4-2	many	-	TRBJ2-7	18	TGTGCCAGCAGCCAAAGCCCCCAAGTATTGACAGTTACCTACGAGCAGTACTTC	CASSQSPQVLTVTYEQYF
TRBV29-1	many	-	TRBJ2-1	11	TGCAGCGTTGAGTCTGACGGAGAGCAGTTCTTC	CSVESDGEQFF
TRBV19	-	-	TRBJ2-4	15	TGTGCCAGTACCCCAGGCGCGGGGCTTGGAAACATTCAGTACTTC	CASTPGAGLGNIQYF
TRBV30	many	TRBD2	TRBJ2-1	16	TGTGCCTGGAGTATTAGCGGGGGGTCCCTTTACAATGAGCAGTTCTTC	CAWSISGGSLYNEQFF
TRBV28	many	-	TRBJ1-2	16	TGTGCCAGCCACAGTTTCCCCAGGGGTACTAACTATGGCTACACCTTC	CASHSFPRGTNYGYTF
TRBV18	many	-	TRBJ1-1	15	TGTGCCAGCTCACCAGAGGGGGGGTTTGGCACTGAAGCTTTCTTT	CASSPEGGFGTEAFF
TRBV29-1	-	-	TRBJ1-1	13	TGCAGCGTTGAATTAGCCCGGAACACTGAAGCTTTCTTT	CSVELARNTEAFF
TRBV20-1	many	TRBD1	TRBJ2-7	14	TGCAGTGCCATTTTCGGGACAGGGACCTACGAGCAGTACTTC	CSAIFGTGTYEQYF
TRBV29-1	many	-	TRBJ2-1	13	TGCAGCGTTGTAGGCAGAGGGATCGGTGAGCAGTTCTTC	CSVVGRGIGEQFF